These T cell receptor beta chains were read from a single sample in a study of cytomegalovirus exposure and HLA in healthy donors. Clones were read by immunoSEQ multiplex PCR, and TCRdb kept only the in-frame ones, dropping some. The table includes 110,000 or so clones, roughly 82% detected once. The sequenced sample was PBMCs. Receptors were obtained from a man aged 18 to 29 in good health and CMV-seropositive. Both conserved end residues are part of each CDR3. A D gene is named only where the DNA matches it firmly. For some rows the clone size is stated as once, few or many, or as a class when expanded; others skip it.

DNA: TGTGCCAGCAGCTCGGACAGGAGGGTGGGTCAGCCCCAGCATTTT
CDR3: CASSSDRRVGQPQHF
size: NA
V: TRBV7-9
D: TRBD1
J: TRBJ1-5

DNA: TGTGCCAGCAGCCTGGCTAGAGGGCTCAGCAATCAGCCCCAGCATTTT
CDR3: CASSLARGLSNQPQHF
size: NA
V: TRBV7-8
D: NA
J: TRBJ1-5

DNA: TGTGCCAGCAGCCAAGAGCGGTACAATGAGCAGTTCTTC
CDR3: CASSQERYNEQFF
size: NA
V: TRBV14
D: NA
J: TRBJ2-1

DNA: TGTGCCAGCAGCTTGGATCCAGGGGCTAGCACCGGGGAGCTGTTTTTT
CDR3: CASSLDPGASTGELFF
size: NA
V: TRBV5-4
D: NA
J: TRBJ2-2

DNA: TGCGCCAGCAGACCAGGGGGCGCGTACTATGGCTACACCTTC
CDR3: CASRPGGAYYGYTF
size: NA
V: TRBV4-1
D: TRBD1
J: TRBJ1-2

DNA: TGCGCCAGCAGGCAGGGGGTCTACGAGCAGTACTTC
CDR3: CASRQGVYEQYF
size: NA
V: TRBV5-1
D: TRBD1
J: TRBJ2-7

DNA: TGTGCCAGCTCACGGGGGGTCAACCTGAACACTGAAGCTTTCTTT
CDR3: CASSRGVNLNTEAFF
size: NA
V: TRBV18
D: NA
J: TRBJ1-1

DNA: TGTGCCAGCATCATCTCGCTAGGAAACAATCAGCCCCAGCATTTT
CDR3: CASIISLGNNQPQHF
size: NA
V: TRBV6-6
D: NA
J: TRBJ1-5

DNA: TGCGCCAGCAGCCTCCTAGCGGGGGGGCCCTACGAGCAGTACTTC
CDR3: CASSLLAGGPYEQYF
size: few
V: TRBV5-1
D: TRBD2
J: TRBJ2-7

DNA: TGCGCCAGCAGCTTGCGTAGCCAGAACTATGGCTACACCTTC
CDR3: CASSLRSQNYGYTF
size: NA
V: TRBV5-1
D: NA
J: TRBJ1-2

DNA: TGTGCCAGCACCCGAAACAGGGACGGTGAAAAACTGTTTTTT
CDR3: CASTRNRDGEKLFF
size: NA
V: TRBV11-2
D: NA
J: TRBJ1-4

DNA: TGTGCCAGCAGCCCCACTATGCGTAATCAGCCCCAGCATTTT
CDR3: CASSPTMRNQPQHF
size: NA
V: TRBV28
D: NA
J: TRBJ1-5

DNA: TGCGCCAGCAGCCAAGAGGGGAGGATTAAGTACAATGAGCAGTTCTTC
CDR3: CASSQEGRIKYNEQFF
size: NA
V: TRBV4-1
D: NA
J: TRBJ2-1

DNA: TGTGCCAGCAGTTTAGGTATCGGCTCTGGGGCCAACGTCCTGACTTTC
CDR3: CASSLGIGSGANVLTF
size: once
V: TRBV27
D: NA
J: TRBJ2-6